A single sample is the source of the 5 T cell receptor beta chains below, sequenced in a study of T-cell reconstitution after alpha-beta-depleted transplantation in children. The library targeted TCRbeta and was prepared with unique molecular identifiers. TCRdb ran MiXCR on the PCR reads and lists one entry per CDR3 protein. Of approximately 640,000 distinct CDR3 sequences in the sample, 16% were seen once. Source: PBMCs from the stem cell graft donor, taken from the stem cell graft. The receptors stem from a human donor who donated a stem cell graft to a child with acute myeloid leukemia.

In its sample, this clonotype was seen a few times. The chain has TRBV7-9 and TRBJ2-1; no clear D. V lost 3 bases, J lost 7 bases, and 22 bases lay in between. The length of the CDR3 is 17 residues. Germline-derived CDR1 and CDR2 are SEHNR and FQNEAQ (reference sequence). In nucleotides, the CDR3 is TGTGCCAGCAGCTTCTTAACGATCCAACTTGAGAGGAATGAGCAGTTCTTC. It encodes CASSFLTIQLERNEQFF. Filled out from reference TRBV7-9 and TRBJ2-1, the complete variable domain reads DTGVSQNPRHKITKRGQNVTFRCDPISEHNRLYWYRQTLGQGPEFLTYFQNEAQLEKSRLLSDRFSAERPKGSFSTLEIQRTEQGDSAMYLCASSFLTIQLERNEQFFGPGTRLTVL.

The chain links TRBV9 to TRBJ1-2; 8 bases fit TRBD1. Trimming took 0 bases from V and 8 from J; bases not matched to a gene: 6. The CDR3 is made up of 14 amino acids. Per germline, CDR1 SGDLS and CDR2 YYNGEE. DNA of the CDR3: TGTGCCAGCAGCGTAGATCAGGGGGCAAGAGGCTACACCTTC. This codes for CASSVDQGARGYTF.

This clonotype was seen more than once but under ten times. The CDR3 nucleotides are TGCGCCAGCAGCTCCCACCCGGACGGCTACGAGCAGTACGTC. Translating it yields CASSSHPDGYEQYV. The genes are TRBV5-1 and TRBJ2-7; D is undetermined. In germline, CDR1 is SGHRS, CDR2 YFSETQ. This CDR3 comprises 14 residues. Trimming shortened V by 3 bases and J by 3 bases, and 13 bases separated the two germline ends.

This clonotype appeared many times. The chain combines TRBV5-6 with TRBJ2-5; D ambiguous. This CDR3 is built from 14 residues. Germline values: CDR1 SGHDT, CDR2 YYEEEE. Between the trimmed V and J ends, which lost 5 bases and 0 bases, there was a span of 11 bases. CDR3 loop: CASSYRPYQETQYF. In nucleotides, the CDR3 is TGTGCCAGCAGTTACAGACCGTACCAAGAGACCCAGTACTTC.

At least ten counts were recorded for this clonotype. This chain links TRBV6-5 with TRBJ1-5, with 8 bases that match TRBD1. The germline CDR1 and CDR2 sequences are MNHEY and SVGAGI. V dropped 9 bases and J dropped 3; count of bases not matched to a gene: 7. This CDR3 has 14 residues. The CDR3 region has the DNA TGTGCCAGTCAGGGGGCAATGGACAATCAGCCCCAGCATTTT. Its translation: CASQGAMDNQPQHF.